The 18 T cell receptor beta chains given below trace back to one sample, sequenced in a study of OX40 agonist ivuxolimab in advanced cancers. Produced via immunoSEQ multiplex PCR; TCRdb's table is partial and in-frame only. The sample consists of about 120,000 clones, roughly nine tenths of them appearing once. This material consisted of CD4+ or CD8+ T cells sorted from blood, taken in a trial of the OX40 agonist ivuxolimab. Every receptor here comes from an adult with an advanced solid tumor such as melanoma, head and neck, liver or kidney cancer.

This chain connects TRBV19 to TRBJ2-7; possible D gene TRBD1, 5 bases. Trimming took 7 bases from V and 1 from J, leaving 14 bases between them. This CDR3 has 14 amino acids. The germline V gene encodes CDR1 LNHDA and CDR2 SQIVND (reference sequence). The CDR3 DNA sequence: TGTGCCAGTAAAAGGGGTGGTGGGTCCTACGAGCAGTACTTC. It codes for CASKRGGGSYEQYF.

V gene TRBV2 combines with J gene TRBJ1-1; D unresolved. The length of the CDR3 is 15 residues. The V and J ends lost 6 bases and 0 bases respectively, with 14 bases between them. Germline V gene data show CDR1 as SNHLY and CDR2 as FYNNEI. This CDR3 reads CASSLYSSLNTEAFF. The CDR3 coding sequence is TGTGCCAGCAGCCTATATAGCTCTTTGAACACTGAAGCTTTCTTT. Full variable domain (missing parts from reference TRBV2 and TRBJ1-1): EPEVTQTPSHQVTQMGQEVILRCVPISNHLYFYWYRQILGQKVEFLVSFYNNEISEKSEIFDDQFSVERPDGSNFTLKIRSTKLEDSAMYFCASSLYSSLNTEAFFGQGTRLTVV.

The V gene is TRBV12-2, the J gene TRBJ2-5. TRBV12-2 counts as a pseudogene. CDR3 length: 12 residues. CDR3 residues: CASRFPLETQYF. The CDR3 bases are TGTGCAAGTCGCTTCCCGCTCGAGACCCAGTACTTC.

This sequence joins TRBV30 and TRBJ1-6; TRBD1 matches 9 bases. Germline loops: CDR1 GTSNPN, CDR2 SVGIG (reference sequence). The CDR3 has 13 amino acids. Trimming removed 3 bases from V and 8 bases from J; junction bases left unmatched: 2. In DNA form, the CDR3 reads TGTGCCTGGAGGGGACAGGGTGATTCACCCCTCCACTTT. It specifies CAWRGQGDSPLHF.

The chain combines TRBV28 with TRBJ2-7; tentatively, D is TRBD2 (6 bases). The CDR3 contains 14 residues. The V end lost 3 bases, the J end lost 3 bases, and 12 bases lay between the germline ends. Germline values: CDR1 MDHEN, CDR2 SYDVKM. CDR3 sequence (DNA): TGTGCCAGCAGTTTGGGGACTTCACTCTACGAGCAGTACTTC. Residues: CASSLGTSLYEQYF.

The chain is built from TRBV27 and TRBJ1-5; D unresolved. Germline CDR1 MNHEY, CDR2 SMNVEV (reference sequence). The CDR3 extends over 16 amino acids. Trimming took off 3 bases at V and 0 bases at J, with 12 bases between the two ends. The CDR3 bases are TGTGCCAGCAGTTTCGATGGCGCACATAGCAATCAGCCCCAGCATTTT. It codes for CASSFDGAHSNQPQHF.

This chain uses TRBV30 with TRBJ2-7; 11 nucleotides match TRBD1. The CDR3 covers 15 residues. CDR1 GTSNPN and CDR2 SVGIG come from the germline V gene (reference sequence). With 5 bases clipped from V and 4 bases from J, the junction kept 10 bases outside the gene matches. CDR3 sequence: CAWGPRDRGRYEQYF. DNA for the CDR3: TGTGCCTGGGGGCCTAGGGACAGGGGGAGATACGAGCAGTACTTC.

The chain employs TRBV4-3 and TRBJ2-1, with 7 bases identical to TRBD1. CDR3 length equals 15 residues. The trim removed 3 bases at V and 3 bases at J, leaving 5 bases unmatched. CDR1 is LGHNA, CDR2 YSLEER, per germline. In nucleotides, the CDR3 is TGCGCCAGCAGCCAGCAACAGGGGAACTACAATGAGCAGTTCTTC. As protein: CASSQQQGNYNEQFF.

This chain uses TRBV7-8 with TRBJ1-1, with a possible D match to TRBD1 (6 bases). Germline CDR1 and CDR2: SGHVS and FQNEAQ. V was shortened by 5 bases and J by 4 bases, with 26 bases between the two germline ends. CDR3 length: 18 amino acids. CDR3 in DNA: TGTGCCAGCAGCCTCCCCCCCGGCCACCTGGGGGCGACCACTGAAGCTTTCTTT. Translating gives CASSLPPGHLGATTEAFF.

The chain carries TRBV6-1 and TRBJ2-7; D might be TRBD2 (6 bases). CDR3 length: 12 residues. CDR1 is MNHNS and CDR2 is SASEGT in the germline V gene. Trimming cost V 7 bases and J 2 bases, with 9 bases left between them. The CDR3 reads CASTLAPYEQYF. The CDR3 DNA follows: TGTGCCAGCACACTAGCCCCCTACGAGCAGTACTTC.

V usage is TRBV6-5 and J usage is TRBJ1-6; D remains unclear. Germline CDR1 reads MNHEY; CDR2 reads SVGAGI. CDR3 length equals 15 residues. The ends were cut back, 6 bases at V and 14 bases at J, with 23 bases in the middle. CDR3 sequence: CASSRGDTASGTLHF. DNA of the CDR3: TGTGCCAGCAGCCGAGGAGACACGGCTTCGGGAACCCTCCACTTT.

The chain links TRBV2 to TRBJ2-7; 11 bases match TRBD1. Trimming removed 9 bases from V and 6 bases from J; junction bases left unmatched: 4. The CDR3 has 12 amino acids. Germline V gene sequence: CDR1 SNHLY, CDR2 FYNNEI. CDR3 DNA sequence: TGTGCCAGTGCGGGACAGGGGGTCGAGCAGTACTTC. Protein product: CASAGQGVEQYF.

The J gene is TRBJ1-1, the V gene TRBV28; D unresolved. The CDR3 has 13 residues. Germline V gene lookup returns CDR1 MDHEN and CDR2 SYDVKM. V was shortened by 7 bases and J by 5 bases, with 14 bases between the two germline ends. The CDR3 nucleotides read TGTGCCAGCACGGCAGGATCTGGGACTGAAGCTTTCTTT. It yields the protein CASTAGSGTEAFF.

This chain joins TRBV28 and TRBJ2-5; D gene unclear. Germline lookup yields CDR1 MDHEN and CDR2 SYDVKM. The length of the CDR3 is 12 residues. The ends were cut back, 2 bases at V and 4 bases at J, with 5 bases in the middle. CDR3 coding DNA: TGTGCCAGCAGTTTAGTAGGAGAGACCCAGTACTTC. Protein product: CASSLVGETQYF.

CDR3 loop: CASSLEGGTDTQYF. The CDR3 bases are TGCGCCAGCAGCTTGGAGGGAGGCACAGATACGCAGTATTTT. This chain links TRBV5-1 with TRBJ2-3, with a weak D call TRBD2 (5 bases). Germline V gives CDR1 SGHRS, CDR2 YFSETQ. The CDR3 sequence is 14 residues long. The ends were cut back, 0 bases at V and 1 base at J, with 6 bases in the middle.

This chain joins TRBV7-2 and TRBJ2-5, with 8 bases lining up with TRBD1. After removal of 4 bases from V and 4 bases from J, the junction contained 5 bases not matched to a gene. Germline CDR1 is SGHTA and CDR2 is FQGNSA. This CDR3 spans 14 amino acids. CDR3 loop: CASSYRTGPETQYF. The CDR3 DNA sequence: TGTGCCAGCAGCTACCGGACAGGGCCAGAGACCCAGTACTTC.

This clone appeared a single time. The chain has TRBV9 and TRBJ1-1; D not certain. This CDR3 region has 14 residues. The V end was cut by 0 bases, the J end by 3 bases, with 9 bases between. Germline-derived CDR1 and CDR2 are SGDLS and YYNGEE. This CDR3 reads CASSVDSAYTEAFF. The CDR3 DNA reads as TGTGCCAGCAGCGTAGACAGTGCCTACACTGAAGCTTTCTTT.

The chain carries TRBV4-2 and TRBJ2-3, with 7 positions matching TRBD2. The CDR3 has 17 residues. With V trimmed by 1 base and J by 1 base, 8 bases remained unmatched. Germline loops: CDR1 LGHNA, CDR2 YNFKEQ. The CDR3 coding sequence is TGTGCCAGCAGCCAAGGGGGAGCGGGGCTACGCACAGATACGCAGTATTTT. As protein: CASSQGGAGLRTDTQYF.